This T cell receptor (beta chain) is drawn from a study of T-cell memory formation after mild COVID-19. This CDR3 is built from 14 residues. Germline CDR1 reads SGHRS; CDR2 reads YFSETQ. Trimming left V 2 bases short and J 0 bases short, with 8 bases between. Only a few counts were recorded for this clonotype. Each CDR3 protein gets one entry after TCRdb re-called the 5' RACE reads with MiXCR. The sample holds just under 50,000 distinct CDR3 sequences, around 12% seen once. The sequence was collected from a man between 18 and 29 years old who had mild COVID-19 (a few samples of this study predate the infection). Cell type and time point are not known. V usage is TRBV5-1 and J usage is TRBJ2-5, with a weak D call TRBD1 (5 bases). Sample: PBMCs or a T cell subset sorted from them (not recorded which). CDR3 bases: TGCGCCAGCAGCTTAGGGGCACACCAAGAGACCCAGTACTTC. It encodes CASSLGAHQETQYF.